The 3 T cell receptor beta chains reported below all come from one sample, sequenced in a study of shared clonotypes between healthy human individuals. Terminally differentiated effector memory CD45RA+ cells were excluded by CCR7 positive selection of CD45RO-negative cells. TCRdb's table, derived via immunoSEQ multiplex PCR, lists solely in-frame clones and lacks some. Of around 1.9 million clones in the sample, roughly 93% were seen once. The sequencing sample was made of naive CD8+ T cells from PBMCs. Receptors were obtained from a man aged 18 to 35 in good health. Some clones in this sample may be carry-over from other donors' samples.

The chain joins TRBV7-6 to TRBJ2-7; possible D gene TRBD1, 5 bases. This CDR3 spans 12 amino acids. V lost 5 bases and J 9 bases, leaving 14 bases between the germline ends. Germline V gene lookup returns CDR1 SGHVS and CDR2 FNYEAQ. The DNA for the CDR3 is TGTGCCAGCAGCGCAAGCAGGGCTCCGCAGTACTTC. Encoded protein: CASSASRAPQYF.

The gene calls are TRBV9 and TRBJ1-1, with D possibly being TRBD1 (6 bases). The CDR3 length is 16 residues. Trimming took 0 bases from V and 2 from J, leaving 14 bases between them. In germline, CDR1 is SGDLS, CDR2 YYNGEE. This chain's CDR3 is CASSVDETGYNTEAFF. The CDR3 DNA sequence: TGTGCCAGCAGCGTAGACGAAACAGGGTATAACACTGAAGCTTTCTTT. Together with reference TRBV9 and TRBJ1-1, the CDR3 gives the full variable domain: DSGVTQTPKHLITATGQRVTLRCSPRSGDLSVYWYQQSLDQGLQFLIQYYNGEERAKGNILERFSAQQFPDLHSELNLSSLELGDSALYFCASSVDETGYNTEAFFGQGTRLTVV.

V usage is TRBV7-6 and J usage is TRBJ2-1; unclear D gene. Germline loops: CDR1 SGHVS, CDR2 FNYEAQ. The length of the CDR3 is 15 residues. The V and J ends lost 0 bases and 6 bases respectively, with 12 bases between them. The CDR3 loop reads CASSLANPGGNEQFF. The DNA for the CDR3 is TGTGCCAGCAGCTTAGCGAACCCAGGCGGCAATGAGCAGTTCTTC.